This T cell receptor beta chain comes out of a study of CD8 T cells in ankylosing spondylitis. Study conclusions and caveats: Before this, some motif variants had been reported in reactive arthritis synovial fluid and blood. Characteristic of ankylosing spondylitis blood, it appeared, was a TCR beta motif comprising several highly homologous variants.

V lost 1 base and J 6 bases, leaving 16 bases between the germline ends. CDR1 and CDR2 from the germline V gene are MNHNS and SASEGT. This CDR3 has 16 amino acids. By quantitative 5'-RACE with molecular barcodes, the TCR beta libraries were made. Each CDR3 protein gets one entry after TCRdb re-called the 5' RACE reads with MiXCR. The sample has fewer than 450,000 distinct CDR3 sequences; approximately 17% are singletons. This clonotype was counted only a few times. Its specificity is not known. Material: blood, either unsorted or a sorted T cell fraction (not recorded which). The chain uses TRBV6-1 and TRBJ2-1, with D tentatively TRBD2 (5 bases). The clonotype originates from a male donor with ankylosing spondylitis. The DNA for the CDR3 is TGTGCCAGCAGTGAAGGTGGTACGGGATTCCCCAATGAGCAGTTCTTC. It yields the protein CASSEGGTGFPNEQFF.